This T cell receptor beta chain was observed in a study of T-cell memory formation after mild COVID-19. Study outcomes and limitations: That cross-reactive memory joined was suggested by some responding clones appearing in pre-infection memory. The authors left the SARS-CoV-2 specificity of second-wave clones peaking on day 37 unconfirmed.

Concerning this clonotype: Its antigen is undetermined.

The TCR alpha and TCR beta cDNA libraries, bearing sample barcodes and UMIs, were generated by 5'RACE using constant-segment primers. TCRdb passed the 5' RACE reads through MiXCR, listing each CDR3 protein once. The sample holds 98,000 or so distinct CDR3 sequences; over 15% are singletons and the top ten take approximately 5%. This TCR was sampled from a man aged 18 to 29 who had mild COVID-19 (a few samples of this study predate the infection). Cell type and time point are not known. Sequenced sample: PBMCs or a T cell subset sorted from them (not recorded which).

CDR3 DNA sequence: TGCGCCAGCAGTCAATCGATATCGGGGGTCCATAATTCACCCCTCCACTTT. Its translation is CASSQSISGVHNSPLHF. The chain carries TRBV23-1 and TRBJ1-6; a weak D match, TRBD1 (5 bases). TRBV23-1 is recorded as an ORF, its role being uncertain. The CDR3 covers 17 residues. With 0 bases removed from V and 5 bases from J, the gap between germline ends came to 14 bases.